This is a list of T cell receptor beta chains from one sample in a study of blood T cell repertoires in COVID-19. Measured with immunoSEQ multiplex PCR; TCRdb has only the in-frame clones, and not every one. The sample holds a few hundred thousand clones; about four fifths are singletons and the top ten take around 3.5%. The sequenced material came from PBMCs or T cells enriched from blood (not recorded which). These receptors were collected from a man aged 50-60 years who had recovered from COVID-19. The CDR3 runs from the conserved cysteine through the conserved F or W. Fields, in order: J gene, V gene, CDR3 protein.

J: TRBJ1-3
V: TRBV5-4
CDR3: CASSYRRESSGNTIYF

J: TRBJ2-7
V: TRBV4-1
CDR3: CASSHGGSSYEQYF

J: TRBJ1-3
V: TRBV18
CDR3: CASSPNRSSGNTIYF

J: TRBJ1-5
V: TRBV19
CDR3: CASSTKEGRGQPQHF

J: TRBJ2-3
V: TRBV24-1
CDR3: CATSDSGTSRSTDTQYF

J: TRBJ2-7
V: TRBV3-1/TRBV3-2
CDR3: CASSQATSETGFYEQYF

J: TRBJ1-1
V: TRBV30
CDR3: CAWIAGGAFF

J: TRBJ2-7
V: TRBV19
CDR3: CASSIIQGAYEQYF

J: TRBJ2-2
V: TRBV18
CDR3: CASSSKRAQAGELFF

J: TRBJ2-3
V: TRBV6-2/TRBV6-3
CDR3: CASSRPTSGVFTDTQYF

J: TRBJ2-5
V: TRBV5-8
CDR3: CASSWGAGEGETQYF

J: TRBJ2-5
V: TRBV5-5
CDR3: CASSLGDAGIETQYF

J: TRBJ1-4
V: TRBV19
CDR3: CASSSRGNEKLFF

J: TRBJ2-5
V: TRBV15
CDR3: CATSSPPRAQYF

J: TRBJ1-6
V: TRBV19
CDR3: CASSIDPGDGSPLHF

J: TRBJ2-7
V: TRBV27
CDR3: CASTVTGQLAGPSYEQYF

J: TRBJ1-5
V: TRBV27
CDR3: CASSSFDRGNNQPQHF

J: TRBJ2-3
V: TRBV7-3
CDR3: CASSLSQGASDTQYF

J: TRBJ1-4
V: TRBV27
CDR3: CASSLLGGGQKLFF

J: TRBJ2-7
V: TRBV27
CDR3: CASSLRGLGRYEQYF

J: TRBJ2-5
V: TRBV6-2/TRBV6-3
CDR3: CASSLGAGYQETQYF

J: TRBJ1-2
V: TRBV19
CDR3: CATGQGRNYGYTF

J: TRBJ2-3
V: TRBV4-2
CDR3: CASSRQGIFTDTQYF

J: TRBJ2-1
V: TRBV29-1
CDR3: CSVFLIAGGPNEQFF

J: TRBJ2-5
V: TRBV6-1
CDR3: CASSDGLGDFQETQYF

J: TRBJ2-2
V: TRBV9
CDR3: CASSVQGAMIMTGELFF

J: TRBJ1-2
V: TRBV19
CDR3: CASIPRRVESSWRPYGYTF

J: TRBJ2-3
V: TRBV4-1
CDR3: CASTGGNTDTQYF

J: TRBJ2-2
V: TRBV5-1
CDR3: CASSSGGAGRRKTGELFF

J: TRBJ2-7
V: TRBV14
CDR3: CASSRIGTGWYEQYF

J: TRBJ2-7
V: TRBV5-4
CDR3: CASSLLGRGALLGTYEQYF

J: TRBJ1-2
V: TRBV11-3
CDR3: CATRDRGSYGYTF

J: TRBJ2-2
V: TRBV10-2
CDR3: CASRPGSGSAGGELFF

J: TRBJ2-7
V: TRBV5-1
CDR3: CASSLFTGQAAEQYF

J: TRBJ2-7
V: TRBV2
CDR3: CASIFQATSFDEQYF

J: TRBJ1-6
V: TRBV18
CDR3: CASSPAIGRGGVSSPLHF

J: TRBJ2-2
V: TRBV27
CDR3: CASTMAGRVHTGELFF

J: TRBJ2-4
V: TRBV25-1
CDR3: CASSDGGTDIQYF

J: TRBJ2-3
V: TRBV12-5
CDR3: CASGPGTSSRTQYF

J: TRBJ1-1
V: TRBV2
CDR3: CASSEGRTMNTEAFF

J: TRBJ2-2
V: TRBV7-9
CDR3: CASSAGGTGELFF

J: TRBJ1-2
V: TRBV4-2
CDR3: CASSQVAGTGGYTF

J: TRBJ1-2
V: TRBV10-3
CDR3: CAISESLERYGYTF

J: TRBJ1-1
V: TRBV7-3
CDR3: CASSLMANTEAFF

J: TRBJ1-1
V: TRBV12-3/TRBV12-4
CDR3: CASSLRGTGEAFF

J: TRBJ1-6
V: TRBV29-1
CDR3: CSVRSGNNSPLHF

J: TRBJ2-2
V: TRBV5-1
CDR3: CASSLRDTRTGELFF

J: TRBJ1-2
V: TRBV19
CDR3: CASRDRPYGYTF

J: TRBJ1-5
V: TRBV13
CDR3: CASSLTGAQPQHF

J: TRBJ1-5
V: TRBV7-6
CDR3: CASSSYRGRENQPQHF

J: TRBJ2-1
V: TRBV4-3
CDR3: CASSRRDGTNYNEQFF

J: TRBJ2-7
V: TRBV5-5
CDR3: CASSIHRDPYEQYF

J: TRBJ2-7
V: TRBV10-1
CDR3: CASSESEDRGYEQYF